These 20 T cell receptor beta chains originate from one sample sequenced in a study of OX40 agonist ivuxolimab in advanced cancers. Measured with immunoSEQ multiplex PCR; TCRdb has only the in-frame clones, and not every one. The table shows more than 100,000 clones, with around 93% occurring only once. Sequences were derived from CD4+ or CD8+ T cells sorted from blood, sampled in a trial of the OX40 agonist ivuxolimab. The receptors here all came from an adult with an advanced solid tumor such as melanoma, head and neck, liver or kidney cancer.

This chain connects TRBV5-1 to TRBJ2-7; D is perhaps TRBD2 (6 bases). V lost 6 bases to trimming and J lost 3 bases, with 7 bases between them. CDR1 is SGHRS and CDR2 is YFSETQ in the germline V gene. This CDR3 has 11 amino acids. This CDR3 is CASTEGYEQYF. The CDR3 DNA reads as TGCGCCAGCACGGAGGGCTACGAGCAGTACTTC.

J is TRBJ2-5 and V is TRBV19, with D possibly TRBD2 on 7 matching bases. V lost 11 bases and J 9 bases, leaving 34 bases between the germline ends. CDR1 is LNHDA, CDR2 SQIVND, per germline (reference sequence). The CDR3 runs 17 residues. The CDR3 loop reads CASSSLSRGGTERAQYF. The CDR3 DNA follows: TGTGCCTCCTCCTCCTTATCGAGGGGGGGGACCGAGAGGGCCCAGTACTTC.

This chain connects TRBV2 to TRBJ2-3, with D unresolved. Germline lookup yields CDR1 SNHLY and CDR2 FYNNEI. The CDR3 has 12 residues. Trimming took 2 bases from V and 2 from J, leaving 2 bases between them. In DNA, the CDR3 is TGTGCCAGCAGTGAATCCACAGATACGCAGTATTTT. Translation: CASSESTDTQYF. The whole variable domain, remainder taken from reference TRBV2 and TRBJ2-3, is EPEVTQTPSHQVTQMGQEVILRCVPISNHLYFYWYRQILGQKVEFLVSFYNNEISEKSEIFDDQFSVERPDGSNFTLKIRSTKLEDSAMYFCASSESTDTQYFGPGTRLTVL.

In DNA form, the CDR3 reads TGCGCCAGCAGCTTGGAATCGGGAAACTCCTACGAGCAGTACTTC. Protein product: CASSLESGNSYEQYF. The chain combines TRBV5-1 with TRBJ2-7; TRBD2 is a possible D gene (5 bases). The V gene's germline CDR1 is SGHRS and CDR2 YFSETQ. The CDR3 totals 15 residues. V was clipped by 0 bases and J by 0 bases, with 10 bases between them.

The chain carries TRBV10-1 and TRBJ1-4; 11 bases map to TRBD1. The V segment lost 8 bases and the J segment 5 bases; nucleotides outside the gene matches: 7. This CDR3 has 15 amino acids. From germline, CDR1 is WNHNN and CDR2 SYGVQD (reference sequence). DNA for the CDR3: TGCGCCAGCGGACAGGGGGCTGGAGTAAATGAAAAACTGTTTTTT. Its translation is CASGQGAGVNEKLFF.

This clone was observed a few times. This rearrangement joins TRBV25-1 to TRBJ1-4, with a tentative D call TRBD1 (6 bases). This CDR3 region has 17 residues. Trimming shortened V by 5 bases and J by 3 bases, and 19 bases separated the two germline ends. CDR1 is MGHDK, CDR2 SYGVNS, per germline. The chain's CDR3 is CASSPSRGVGANEKLFF. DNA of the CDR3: TGTGCCAGCAGTCCGTCCAGGGGCGTTGGGGCTAATGAAAAACTGTTTTTT.

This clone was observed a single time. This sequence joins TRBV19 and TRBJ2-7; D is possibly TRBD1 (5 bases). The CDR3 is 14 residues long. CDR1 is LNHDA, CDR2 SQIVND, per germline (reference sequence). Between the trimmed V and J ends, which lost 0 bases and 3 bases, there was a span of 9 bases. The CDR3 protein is CASSIDRVGYEQYF. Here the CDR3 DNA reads TGTGCCAGTAGTATAGACAGGGTGGGCTACGAGCAGTACTTC.

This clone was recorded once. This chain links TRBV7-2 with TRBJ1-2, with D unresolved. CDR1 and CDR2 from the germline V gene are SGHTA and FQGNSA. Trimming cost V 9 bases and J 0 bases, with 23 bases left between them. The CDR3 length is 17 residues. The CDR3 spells CASKSRQIRKANYGYTF. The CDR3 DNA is TGTGCCAGTAAGTCTAGGCAGATAAGAAAAGCTAACTATGGCTACACCTTC.

The DNA of the CDR3 is TGTGCCAGCAGCTTGGAGGCTAGCGGGAGCGAGCAGTTCTTC. Residues: CASSLEASGSEQFF. The V call is TRBV5-4, the J call TRBJ2-1; 10 bases are a match to TRBD2. Trimming took 0 bases from V and 10 from J; bases not matched to a gene: 4. CDR1 and CDR2 (germline): SGHNT, YYREEE (reference sequence). The CDR3 is made up of 14 amino acids.

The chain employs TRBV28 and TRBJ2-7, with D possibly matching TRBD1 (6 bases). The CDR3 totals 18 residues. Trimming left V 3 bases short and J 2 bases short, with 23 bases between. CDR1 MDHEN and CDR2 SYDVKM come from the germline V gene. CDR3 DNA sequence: TGTGCCAGCAGTTTGCTATCCACCTACACGGGACAAACCTACGAGCAGTACTTC. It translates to CASSLLSTYTGQTYEQYF.

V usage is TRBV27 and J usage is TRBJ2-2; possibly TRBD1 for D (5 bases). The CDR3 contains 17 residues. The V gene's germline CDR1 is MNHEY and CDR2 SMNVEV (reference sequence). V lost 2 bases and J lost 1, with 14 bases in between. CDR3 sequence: CASSLRFGAVNTGELFF. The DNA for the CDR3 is TGTGCCAGCAGTTTAAGGTTTGGGGCGGTGAACACCGGGGAGCTGTTTTTT.

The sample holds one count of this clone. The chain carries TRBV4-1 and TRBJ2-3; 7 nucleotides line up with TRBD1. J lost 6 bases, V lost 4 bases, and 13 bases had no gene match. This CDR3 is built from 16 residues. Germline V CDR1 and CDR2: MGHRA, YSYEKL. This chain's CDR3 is CASSRSDRTHGDTQYF. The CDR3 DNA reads TGCGCCAGCAGCCGTTCGGACAGGACCCATGGGGATACGCAGTATTTT.

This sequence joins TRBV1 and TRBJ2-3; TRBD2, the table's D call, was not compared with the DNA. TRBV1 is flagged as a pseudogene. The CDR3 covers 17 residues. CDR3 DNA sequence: TGCACCAGCAGCCAAATCCCTCACCAACTCGGCACAGATACGCAGTATTTT. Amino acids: CTSSQIPHQLGTDTQYF.

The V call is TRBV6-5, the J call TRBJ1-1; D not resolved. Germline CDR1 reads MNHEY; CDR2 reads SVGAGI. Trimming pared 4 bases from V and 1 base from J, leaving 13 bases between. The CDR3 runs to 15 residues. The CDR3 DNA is TGTGCCAGCAGTTTCTCCAGGACGGGGAACACTGAAGCTTTCTTT. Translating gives CASSFSRTGNTEAFF.

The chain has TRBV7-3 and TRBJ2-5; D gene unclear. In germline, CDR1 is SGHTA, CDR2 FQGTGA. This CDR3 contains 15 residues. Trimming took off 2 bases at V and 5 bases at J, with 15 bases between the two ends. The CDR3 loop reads CASSLSGPVGETQYF. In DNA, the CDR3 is TGTGCCAGCAGCTTATCGGGCCCCGTTGGGGAGACCCAGTACTTC.

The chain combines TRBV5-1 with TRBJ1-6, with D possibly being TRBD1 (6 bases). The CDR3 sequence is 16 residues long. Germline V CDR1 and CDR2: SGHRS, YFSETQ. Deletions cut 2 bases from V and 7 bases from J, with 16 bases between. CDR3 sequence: CASSFGRAGENSPLHF. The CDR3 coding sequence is TGCGCCAGCAGCTTTGGCAGGGCAGGGGAAAATTCACCCCTCCACTTT. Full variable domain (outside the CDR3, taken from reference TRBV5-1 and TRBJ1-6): KAGVTQTPRYLIKTRGQQVTLSCSPISGHRSVSWYQQTPGQGLQFLFEYFSETQRNKGNFPGRFSGRQFSNSRSEMNVSTLELGDSALYLCASSFGRAGENSPLHFGNGTRLTVT.

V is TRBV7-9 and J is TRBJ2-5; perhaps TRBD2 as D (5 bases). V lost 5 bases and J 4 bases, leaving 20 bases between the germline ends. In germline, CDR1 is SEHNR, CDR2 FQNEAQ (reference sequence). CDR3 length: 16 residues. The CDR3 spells CASSLWTSWDGETQYF. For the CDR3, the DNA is TGTGCCAGCAGCCTTTGGACTTCCTGGGATGGAGAGACCCAGTACTTC.

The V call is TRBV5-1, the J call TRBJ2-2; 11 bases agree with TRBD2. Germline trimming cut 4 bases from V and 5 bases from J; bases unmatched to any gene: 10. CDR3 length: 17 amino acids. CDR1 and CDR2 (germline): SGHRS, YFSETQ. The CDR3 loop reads CASSIQELAGVTGELFF. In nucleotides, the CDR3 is TGCGCCAGCAGCATCCAAGAACTAGCGGGGGTGACCGGGGAGCTGTTTTTT.

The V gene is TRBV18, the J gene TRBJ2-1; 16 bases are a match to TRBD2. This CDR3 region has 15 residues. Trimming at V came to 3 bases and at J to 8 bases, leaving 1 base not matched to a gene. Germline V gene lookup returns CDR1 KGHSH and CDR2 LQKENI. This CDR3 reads CASSPGTSGGDEQFF. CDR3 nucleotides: TGTGCCAGCTCACCCGGGACTAGCGGGGGGGATGAGCAGTTCTTC.

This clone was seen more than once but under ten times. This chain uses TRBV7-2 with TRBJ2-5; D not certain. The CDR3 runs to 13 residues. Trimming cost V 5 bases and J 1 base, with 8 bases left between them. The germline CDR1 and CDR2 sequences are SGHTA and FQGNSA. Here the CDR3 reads CASSRGTQETQYF. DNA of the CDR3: TGTGCCAGCAGCCGAGGCACCCAAGAGACCCAGTACTTC.